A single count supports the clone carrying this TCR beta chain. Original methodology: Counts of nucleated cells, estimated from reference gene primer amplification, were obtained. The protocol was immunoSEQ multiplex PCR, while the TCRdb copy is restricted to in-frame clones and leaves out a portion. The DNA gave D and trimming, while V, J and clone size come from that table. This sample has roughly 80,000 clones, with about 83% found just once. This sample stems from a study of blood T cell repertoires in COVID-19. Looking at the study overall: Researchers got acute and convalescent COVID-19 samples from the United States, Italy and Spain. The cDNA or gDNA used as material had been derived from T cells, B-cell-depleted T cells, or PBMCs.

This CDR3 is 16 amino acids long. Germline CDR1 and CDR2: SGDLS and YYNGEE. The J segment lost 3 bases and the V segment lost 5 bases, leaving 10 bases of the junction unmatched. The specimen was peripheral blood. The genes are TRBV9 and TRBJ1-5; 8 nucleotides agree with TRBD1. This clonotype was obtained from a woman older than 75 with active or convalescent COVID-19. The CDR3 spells CASSKGGQGLNQPQHF. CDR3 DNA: TGTGCCAGCAGTAAAGGTGGACAGGGACTCAATCAGCCCCAGCATTTT.